A single TCR beta chain is shown here with its context. Using a J-beta primer mix together with a sample-barcoded 5' primer, a second PCR was run for roughly 6 to 12 cycles. Tags on each cDNA molecule came from a template-switch adaptor with 12 random nucleotides. Per sample, CDR3-containing paired-end reads numbered at least 3 million. MiXCR was run by TCRdb on the 5' RACE reads, yielding one entry per CDR3 protein. The data hold approximately 800,000 distinct CDR3 sequences, with about half observed a single time. Healthy Caucasian individuals from Russia aged roughly 6 to 95 served as donors. PBMCs, at least 6.5 million per sample, were isolated. The source of the sample is a study of blood T cells in healthy people across ages. The CDR3 length is 16 residues. V trimming: 5 bases; J trimming: 3 bases; junction bases outside the gene matches: 7. Germline CDR1 reads SGHTA; CDR2 reads FQGTGA.

The chain has TRBV7-3 and TRBJ2-3, with 11 bases aligning to TRBD2. The source is a man aged 80 or over in good health. Sequenced sample: blood. CDR3 sequence reads: CASSRLAGGPTDTQYF. The CDR3 nucleotides read TGTGCCAGCAGCCGATTAGCGGGAGGGCCGACAGATACGCAGTATTTT.